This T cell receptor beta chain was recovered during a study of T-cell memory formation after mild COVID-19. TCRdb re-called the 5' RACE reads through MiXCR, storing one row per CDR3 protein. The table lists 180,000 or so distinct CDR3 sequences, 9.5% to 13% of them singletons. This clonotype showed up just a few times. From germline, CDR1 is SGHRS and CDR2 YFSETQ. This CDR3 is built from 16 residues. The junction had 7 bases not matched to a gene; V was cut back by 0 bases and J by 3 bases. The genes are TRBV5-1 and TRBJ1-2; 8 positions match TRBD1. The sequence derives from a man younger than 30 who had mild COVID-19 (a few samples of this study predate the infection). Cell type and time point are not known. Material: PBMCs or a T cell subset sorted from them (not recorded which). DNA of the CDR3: TGCGCCAGCAGCTTGGCGCCACAGGGGGTAGACTATGGCTACACCTTC. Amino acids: CASSLAPQGVDYGYTF.